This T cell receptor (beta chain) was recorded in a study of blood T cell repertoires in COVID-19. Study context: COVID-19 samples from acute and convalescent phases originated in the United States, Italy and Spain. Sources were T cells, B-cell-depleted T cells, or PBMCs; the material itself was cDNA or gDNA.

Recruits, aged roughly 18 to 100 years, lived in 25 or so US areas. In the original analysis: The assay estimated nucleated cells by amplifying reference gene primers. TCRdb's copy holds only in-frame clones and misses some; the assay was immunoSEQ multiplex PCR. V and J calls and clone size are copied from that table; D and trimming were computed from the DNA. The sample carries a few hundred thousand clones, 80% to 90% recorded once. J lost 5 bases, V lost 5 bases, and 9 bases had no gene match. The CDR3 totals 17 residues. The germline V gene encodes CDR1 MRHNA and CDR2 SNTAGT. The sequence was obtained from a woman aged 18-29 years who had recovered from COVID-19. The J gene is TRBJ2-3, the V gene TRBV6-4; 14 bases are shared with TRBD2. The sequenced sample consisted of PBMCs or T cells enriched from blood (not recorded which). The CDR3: CASSLTSGGASVDTQYF. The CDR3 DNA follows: TGTGCCAGCAGTTTGACTAGCGGGGGGGCCTCGGTAGATACGCAGTATTTT.